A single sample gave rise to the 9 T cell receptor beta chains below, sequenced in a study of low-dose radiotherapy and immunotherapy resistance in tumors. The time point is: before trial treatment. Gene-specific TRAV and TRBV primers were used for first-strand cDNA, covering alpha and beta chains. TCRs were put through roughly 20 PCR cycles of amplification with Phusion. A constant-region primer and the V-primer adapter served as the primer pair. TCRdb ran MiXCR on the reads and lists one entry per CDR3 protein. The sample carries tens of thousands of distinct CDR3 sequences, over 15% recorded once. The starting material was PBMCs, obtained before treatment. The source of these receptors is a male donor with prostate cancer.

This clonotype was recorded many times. The CDR3, as DNA: TGCAGTGCTAGGATGGGGACTTATGGCTACACCTTC. Protein product: CSARMGTYGYTF. The J gene is TRBJ1-2, the V gene TRBV20-1; a possible D gene is TRBD1 (5 bases). V lost 3 bases, J lost 5 bases, and 10 bases lay in between. The CDR3 has 12 amino acids. Germline CDR1 and CDR2: DFQATT and SNEGSKA (reference sequence).

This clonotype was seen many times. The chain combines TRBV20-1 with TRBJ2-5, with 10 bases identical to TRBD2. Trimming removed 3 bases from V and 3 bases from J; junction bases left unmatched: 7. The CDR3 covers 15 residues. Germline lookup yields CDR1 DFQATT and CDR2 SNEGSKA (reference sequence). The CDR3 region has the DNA TGCAGTGCTAGTGGACCGGGACTAGCGAAAGAGACCCAGTACTTC. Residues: CSASGPGLAKETQYF.

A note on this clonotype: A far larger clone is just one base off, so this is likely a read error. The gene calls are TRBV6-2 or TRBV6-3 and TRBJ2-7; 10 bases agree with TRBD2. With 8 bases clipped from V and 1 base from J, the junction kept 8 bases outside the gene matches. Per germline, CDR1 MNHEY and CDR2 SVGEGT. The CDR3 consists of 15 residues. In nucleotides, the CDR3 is TGTGCCAGCTCCGAGGGACTAGCGAGATCCTACGAGCAGTACTTC. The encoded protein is CASSEGLARSYEQYF.

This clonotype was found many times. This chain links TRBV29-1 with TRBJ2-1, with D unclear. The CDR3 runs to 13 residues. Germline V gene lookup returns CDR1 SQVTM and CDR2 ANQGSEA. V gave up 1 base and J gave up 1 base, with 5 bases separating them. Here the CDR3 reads CSVEGDSYNEQFF. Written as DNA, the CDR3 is TGCAGCGTTGAAGGGGATTCCTACAATGAGCAGTTCTTC.

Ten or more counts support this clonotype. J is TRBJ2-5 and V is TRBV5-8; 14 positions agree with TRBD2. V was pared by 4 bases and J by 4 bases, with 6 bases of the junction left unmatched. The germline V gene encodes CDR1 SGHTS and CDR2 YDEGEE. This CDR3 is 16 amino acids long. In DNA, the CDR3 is TGTGCCAGCAGCCTGGGACTAGCGGGGGAGGGAGAGACCCAGTACTTC. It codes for CASSLGLAGEGETQYF. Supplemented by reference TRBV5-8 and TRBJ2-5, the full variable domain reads EAGVTQSPTHLIKTRGQQATLRCSPISGHTSVYWYQQALGLGLQFLLWYDEGEERNRGNFPPRFSGRQFPNYSSELNVNALELEDSALYLCASSLGLAGEGETQYFGPGTRLLVL.

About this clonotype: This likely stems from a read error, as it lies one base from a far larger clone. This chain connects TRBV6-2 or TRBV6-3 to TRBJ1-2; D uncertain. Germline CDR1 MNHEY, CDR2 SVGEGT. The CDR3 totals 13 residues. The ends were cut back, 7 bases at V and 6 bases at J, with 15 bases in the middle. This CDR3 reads CASNLSQDDGYTF. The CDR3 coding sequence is TGTGCCAGCAACCTCTCCCAGGATGATGGCTACACCTTC.

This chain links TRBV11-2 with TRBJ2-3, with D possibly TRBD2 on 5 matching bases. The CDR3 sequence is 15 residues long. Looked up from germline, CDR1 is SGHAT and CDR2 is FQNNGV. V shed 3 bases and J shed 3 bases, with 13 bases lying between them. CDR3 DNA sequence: TGTGCCAGCAGCTTGGGGAGAAGGGCAACAGATACGCAGTATTTT. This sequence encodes CASSLGRRATDTQYF. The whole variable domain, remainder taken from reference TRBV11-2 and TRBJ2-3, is EAGVAQSPRYKIIEKRQSVAFWCNPISGHATLYWYQQILGQGPKLLIQFQNNGVVDDSQLPKDRFSAERLKGVDSTLKIQPAKLEDSAVYLCASSLGRRATDTQYFGPGTRLTVL.

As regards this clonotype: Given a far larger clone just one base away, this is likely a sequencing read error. The CDR3 region has the DNA TGTGCCAGCTCCCGGGACAGATCTAACTATGGCTACACCTTC. As protein: CASSRDRSNYGYTF. The chain has TRBV6-6 and TRBJ1-2; 7 nucleotides align to TRBD1. J lost 0 bases, V lost 8 bases, and 6 bases had no gene match. The CDR3 runs to 14 residues. Per the germline V gene, CDR1 is MNHNY and CDR2 is SVGAGI (reference sequence).

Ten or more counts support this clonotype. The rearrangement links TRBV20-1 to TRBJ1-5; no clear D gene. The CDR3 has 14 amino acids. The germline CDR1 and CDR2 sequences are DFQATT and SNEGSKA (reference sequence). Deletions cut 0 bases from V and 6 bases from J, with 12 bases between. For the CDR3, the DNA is TGCAGTGCTAGAGAAGTAAGGGAGGGTCAGCCCCAGCATTTT. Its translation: CSAREVREGQPQHF.